Presented here are 29 T cell receptor beta chains from one specimen sequenced in a study of human T cells and chemical hapten exposure. The sample's time point: patch test 3, about 24 weeks after DPC sensitization. The treatment: therapeutic diphenylcyclopropenone sensitization with weekly scalp DPC. One entry per CDR3 protein results from TCRdb running MiXCR on the RACE reads. The table shows fewer than 80,000 distinct CDR3 sequences, with approximately 9.9% occurring only once. Sample: whole blood, taken in connection with sensitization to the hapten diphenylcyclopropenone (DPC). The source of these receptors is a woman aged 30 to 39 with alopecia areata. Some clones in this sample may be carry-over from other donors' samples.

This clonotype was seen many times. The CDR3 protein is CASSSSGGVNEQFF. CDR3 sequence (DNA): TGCGCCAGCAGCTCCAGCGGGGGGGTGAATGAGCAGTTCTTC. The chain uses TRBV5-1 and TRBJ2-1, with TRBD2 matching 10 bases. The ends lost 3 bases at V and 7 bases at J; junction bases unmatched: 4. Looked up from germline, CDR1 is SGHRS and CDR2 is YFSETQ. The CDR3 is 14 amino acids. The full variable domain, in which reference TRBV5-1 and TRBJ2-1 provide the parts outside the CDR3, is KAGVTQTPRYLIKTRGQQVTLSCSPISGHRSVSWYQQTPGQGLQFLFEYFSETQRNKGNFPGRFSGRQFSNSRSEMNVSTLELGDSALYLCASSSSGGVNEQFFGPGTRLTVL.

The chain links TRBV28 to TRBJ2-7; perhaps D is TRBD1 or TRBD2 (5 bases each). The CDR3 totals 15 residues. Germline V gives CDR1 MDHEN, CDR2 SYDVKM. The V and J ends lost 1 base and 0 bases respectively, with 10 bases between them. For the CDR3, the DNA is TGTGCCAGCAGTTTATCCGGGGACGGCTCCTACGAGCAGTACTTC. It translates to CASSLSGDGSYEQYF.

The rearrangement uses TRBV29-1 and TRBJ1-4, with D possibly TRBD1 on 5 matching bases. CDR3 length: 14 residues. V shed 0 bases and J shed 8 bases, with 13 bases lying between them. Looked up from germline, CDR1 is SQVTM and CDR2 is ANQGSEA. The CDR3: CSVEDGQGREKLFF. The CDR3 DNA sequence: TGCAGCGTTGAAGATGGGCAGGGACGGGAAAAACTGTTTTTT. The variable domain in full, with the rest retrieved from reference TRBV29-1 and TRBJ1-4, is SAVISQKPSRDICQRGTSLTIQCQVDSQVTMMFWYRQQPGQSLTLIATANQGSEATYESGFVIDKFPISRPNLTFSTLTVSNMSPEDSSIYLCSVEDGQGREKLFFGSGTQLSVL.

V gene TRBV29-1 combines with J gene TRBJ1-4; D unresolved. The CDR3 is made up of 13 amino acids. Germline V gives CDR1 SQVTM, CDR2 ANQGSEA. Trimming stripped 5 bases from V and 0 bases from J, with 7 bases between. CDR3 DNA: TGCAGCGTTAAGAGGTCAACTAATGAAAAACTGTTTTTT. This translates into CSVKRSTNEKLFF.

The rearrangement links TRBV5-1 to TRBJ2-7, with D perhaps TRBD1 or TRBD2 (6 bases each). The CDR3 contains 16 residues. The V and J ends lost 4 bases and 0 bases respectively, with 17 bases between them. Per germline, CDR1 SGHRS and CDR2 YFSETQ. As DNA, the CDR3 is TGCGCCAGCAGCCGGGGGCAGGACTCCCTCTCCTACGAGCAGTACTTC. As protein: CASSRGQDSLSYEQYF.

This clonotype was observed many times. The chain is built from TRBV7-6 and TRBJ1-3; no firm D call. The CDR3 contains 15 residues. The germline V gene has CDR1 SGHVS and CDR2 FNYEAQ. V was shortened by 5 bases and J by 0 bases, with 11 bases between the two germline ends. As DNA, the CDR3 is TGTGCCAGCAGCGAAGATAGTATCTCTGGAAACACCATATATTTT. Protein sequence: CASSEDSISGNTIYF.

This clonotype was seen only a few times. V is TRBV7-2 and J is TRBJ2-2; a possible D gene is TRBD2 (5 bases). The CDR3 sequence is 19 residues long. V lost 5 bases and J lost 3, with 25 bases in between. Looked up from germline, CDR1 is SGHTA and CDR2 is FQGNSA. In DNA form, the CDR3 reads TGTGCCAGCAGCCGAGAAGCGGTCCAGTTTCTCGGAGACACCGGGGAGCTGTTTTTT. This sequence encodes CASSREAVQFLGDTGELFF.

Many counts were recorded for this clonotype. The chain joins TRBV7-3 to TRBJ2-1; the D call may be TRBD1 or TRBD2 (5 bases each). Trimming removed 2 bases from V and 5 bases from J, with 13 bases in between. Germline V gene sequence: CDR1 SGHTA, CDR2 FQGTGA. The CDR3 sequence is 15 residues long. The CDR3 coding sequence is TGTGCCAGCAGCTTACAGGGTTTGGGGGACAATGAGCAGTTCTTC. It codes for CASSLQGLGDNEQFF.

This clonotype was seen more than once but under ten times. The chain employs TRBV2 and TRBJ2-3; 11 positions match TRBD1. Unmatched junction bases numbered 3, after V lost 6 bases and J lost 4 bases. The CDR3 length is 14 residues. From germline, CDR1 is SNHLY and CDR2 FYNNEI. Here the CDR3 reads CASRWTGGPDTQYF. CDR3 coding DNA: TGTGCCAGCAGATGGACAGGGGGCCCAGATACGCAGTATTTT. Using reference TRBV2 and TRBJ2-3 for the parts outside the CDR3, the full variable domain is EPEVTQTPSHQVTQMGQEVILRCVPISNHLYFYWYRQILGQKVEFLVSFYNNEISEKSEIFDDQFSVERPDGSNFTLKIRSTKLEDSAMYFCASRWTGGPDTQYFGPGTRLTVL.

The chain has TRBV10-3 and TRBJ1-1; D remains ambiguous. The CDR3 has 15 amino acids. V was shortened by 7 bases and J by 1 base, with 16 bases between the two germline ends. CDR1 is ENHRY, CDR2 SYGVKD, per germline. In DNA form, the CDR3 reads TGTGCCATCAAAGGGCAGGACGGGCGGAACACTGAAGCTTTCTTT. This sequence encodes CAIKGQDGRNTEAFF.

This clonotype was seen more than once but under ten times. V usage is TRBV20-1 and J usage is TRBJ2-7; TRBD2 matches 9 bases. Germline V gene lookup returns CDR1 DFQATT and CDR2 SNEGSKA (reference sequence). The ends lost 1 base at V and 7 bases at J; junction bases unmatched: 14. There are 16 residues in the CDR3. The CDR3 DNA sequence: TGCAGTGCTAGAGCTTCAAGCGGGAGGTCCGATAGAGAGCAGTACTTC. Amino acids: CSARASSGRSDREQYF.

The J gene is TRBJ2-7, the V gene TRBV6-5; possible D gene TRBD2, 6 bases. Germline V lookup: CDR1 MNHEY, CDR2 SVGAGI. The CDR3 runs 14 residues. V lost 6 bases to trimming and J lost 3 bases, with 15 bases between them. CDR3 sequence: CASSPPGRNYEQYF. The CDR3 coding sequence is TGTGCCAGCAGCCCCCCCGGGAGAAACTACGAGCAGTACTTC.

This chain links TRBV6-5 with TRBJ2-3; possibly TRBD2 for D (5 bases). The V and J ends lost 2 bases and 1 base respectively, with 10 bases between them. Germline-derived CDR1 and CDR2 are MNHEY and SVGAGI. The CDR3 has 15 residues. The CDR3 DNA follows: TGTGCCAGCAGTTACGTCGGGGTAGGCACAGATACGCAGTATTTT. Amino acid sequence: CASSYVGVGTDTQYF.

This clonotype was seen many times. This chain uses TRBV7-9 with TRBJ2-2; D is undetermined. The CDR3 contains 14 residues. Trimming shortened V by 4 bases and J by 9 bases, and 15 bases separated the two germline ends. Germline V lookup: CDR1 SEHNR, CDR2 FQNEAQ (reference sequence). For the CDR3, the DNA is TGTGCCAGCAGCTCCACTACCGGCGGCAGGGAGCTGTTTTTT. Translation gives CASSSTTGGRELFF.

This clonotype was found a few times. This chain connects TRBV2 to TRBJ2-2; possibly TRBD2 for D (5 bases). Germline V gene lookup returns CDR1 SNHLY and CDR2 FYNNEI. V was shortened by 4 bases and J by 2 bases, with 11 bases between the two germline ends. This CDR3 comprises 15 residues. The CDR3 spells CASSGTGLNTGELFF. In DNA, the CDR3 is TGTGCCAGCAGTGGGACTGGGTTAAACACCGGGGAGCTGTTTTTT.

The chain couples TRBV3-1 to TRBJ2-1; TRBD2 matches at 8 bases. The CDR3 spans 16 residues. Germline values: CDR1 LGHDT, CDR2 YNNKEL (reference sequence). Unmatched junction bases numbered 10, after V lost 4 bases and J lost 5 bases. The CDR3 nucleotides are TGTGCCAGCAGCCTCCTTCGGCTAGCGGGCCACAATGAGCAGTTCTTC. It translates to CASSLLRLAGHNEQFF.

This CDR3 is CASSSKWSGNQPQHF. In nucleotides, the CDR3 is TGTGCCAGCAGCTCAAAGTGGTCGGGCAATCAGCCCCAGCATTTT. The chain is built from TRBV6-2 or TRBV6-3 and TRBJ1-5; D is ambiguous. The CDR3 has 15 residues. The ends were cut back, 6 bases at V and 2 bases at J, with 14 bases in the middle. CDR1 MNHEY and CDR2 SVGEGT come from the germline V gene.

V gene TRBV29-1 combines with J gene TRBJ2-1, with 9 nucleotides matching TRBD2. Trimming removed 8 bases from V and 5 bases from J; junction bases left unmatched: 10. From germline, CDR1 is SQVTM and CDR2 ANQGSEA. The CDR3 length is 14 residues. The CDR3 here is CSITSGTSHNEQFF. In DNA, the CDR3 is TGCAGCATAACCTCCGGGACTAGCCACAATGAGCAGTTCTTC.

This clonotype was detected only once. The J gene is TRBJ1-1, the V gene TRBV28; 7 bases are a match to TRBD1. This CDR3 spans 15 amino acids. From germline, CDR1 is MDHEN and CDR2 SYDVKM. Trimming cost V 1 base and J 4 bases; bases outside gene matches: 6. As DNA, the CDR3 is TGTGCCAGCAGTTTATCGGGACAGTTGGTCACTGAAGCTTTCTTT. It is translated as CASSLSGQLVTEAFF.

V usage is TRBV5-4 and J usage is TRBJ2-7; D may be TRBD2 (5 bases). This CDR3 has 14 residues. The ends were cut back, 3 bases at V and 1 base at J, with 11 bases in the middle. Germline CDR1 reads SGHNT; CDR2 reads YYREEE (reference sequence). In DNA, the CDR3 is TGTGCCAGCAGCTCATTAAGGGAGTCCTACGAGCAGTACTTC. This gives the protein CASSSLRESYEQYF.

This clonotype came up many times. CDR3 sequence reads: CASSLTGLYEQYF. Here the CDR3 DNA reads TGTGCCAGCAGTTTGACAGGGCTCTACGAGCAGTACTTC. The rearrangement joins TRBV28 to TRBJ2-7; 7 bases agree with TRBD1. Trimming removed 3 bases from V and 3 bases from J; junction bases left unmatched: 2. Germline assignment: CDR1 MDHEN and CDR2 SYDVKM. CDR3 length equals 13 residues.

This clonotype occurred a few times. The chain is built from TRBV28 and TRBJ2-5; TRBD1 aligns across 8 bases. The CDR3 length is 12 residues. With 9 bases clipped from V and 3 bases from J, the junction kept 3 bases outside the gene matches. The germline CDR1 and CDR2 sequences are MDHEN and SYDVKM. The CDR3 spells CASMTGEETQYF. DNA for the CDR3: TGTGCCAGTATGACAGGGGAAGAGACCCAGTACTTC.

The rearrangement joins TRBV28 to TRBJ2-7; D call uncertain. Germline loops: CDR1 MDHEN, CDR2 SYDVKM. The V gene lost 2 bases and the J gene lost 3 bases, with 8 bases spanning the gap. The length of the CDR3 is 13 residues. CDR3 region: CASSLGQLYEQYF. For the CDR3, the DNA is TGTGCCAGCAGTTTAGGGCAGCTCTACGAGCAGTACTTC.

This clonotype was detected only a few times. CDR3 nucleotide sequence: TGTGCCACCAGTGATTACAGAGATGAGCAGTTCTTC. It translates to CATSDYRDEQFF. The rearrangement joins TRBV24-1 to TRBJ2-1, with no clear D. In germline, CDR1 is KGHDR, CDR2 SFDVKD. V lost 2 bases to trimming and J lost 8 bases, with 6 bases between them. The CDR3 is 12 residues long.

This clonotype has at least ten counts. The chain combines TRBV28 with TRBJ1-6; D is ambiguous. The CDR3 extends over 13 amino acids. V lost 5 bases to trimming and J lost 10 bases, with 12 bases between them. Looked up from germline, CDR1 is MDHEN and CDR2 is SYDVKM. CDR3 nucleotide sequence: TGTGCCAGCAGTCCGACGACTATATCACCCCTCCACTTT. It encodes CASSPTTISPLHF.

The V gene is TRBV12-3 or TRBV12-4, the J gene TRBJ2-5, with TRBD2 matching 9 bases. Trimming at V came to 6 bases and at J to 0 bases, leaving 8 bases not matched to a gene. CDR3 length equals 16 residues. CDR3 sequence: CASSAGTSLYQETQYF. CDR3 DNA sequence: TGTGCCAGCAGCGCCGGGACTAGCCTGTACCAAGAGACCCAGTACTTC.

The chain recombines TRBV30 with TRBJ1-1, with D possibly TRBD1 on 5 matching bases. The V and J ends lost 0 bases and 1 base respectively, with 12 bases between them. CDR1 GTSNPN and CDR2 SVGIG come from the germline V gene (reference sequence). The CDR3 length is 15 residues. The CDR3 DNA reads TGTGCCTGGAGTGTAATGGGACCTGGGAACACTGAAGCTTTCTTT. Amino acids: CAWSVMGPGNTEAFF. Based on the CDR3 plus reference TRBV30 and TRBJ1-1, the full variable domain is SQTIHQWPATLVQPVGSPLSLECTVEGTSNPNLYWYRQAAGRGLQLLFYSVGIGQISSEVPQNLSASRPQDRQFILSSKKLLLSDSGFYLCAWSVMGPGNTEAFFGQGTRLTVV.

The chain employs TRBV6-6 and TRBJ1-4; TRBD1 might be the D (6 bases). This CDR3 contains 13 residues. V was shortened by 6 bases and J by 8 bases, with 13 bases between the two germline ends. The germline gives CDR1 MNHNY, CDR2 SVGAGI (reference sequence). CDR3 region: CASRTQGYEKLFF. Here the CDR3 DNA reads TGTGCCAGCAGGACACAGGGTTACGAAAAACTGTTTTTT.

The sample holds many counts of this clonotype. The J gene is TRBJ1-1, the V gene TRBV7-2; D might be TRBD1 (5 bases). This CDR3 has 16 amino acids. V gave up 4 bases and J gave up 1 base, with 16 bases separating them. Germline values: CDR1 SGHTA, CDR2 FQGNSA. In DNA, the CDR3 is TGTGCCAGCAGCTCCCCCTGGGGCCCTCAGAACACTGAAGCTTTCTTT. Translation gives CASSSPWGPQNTEAFF.